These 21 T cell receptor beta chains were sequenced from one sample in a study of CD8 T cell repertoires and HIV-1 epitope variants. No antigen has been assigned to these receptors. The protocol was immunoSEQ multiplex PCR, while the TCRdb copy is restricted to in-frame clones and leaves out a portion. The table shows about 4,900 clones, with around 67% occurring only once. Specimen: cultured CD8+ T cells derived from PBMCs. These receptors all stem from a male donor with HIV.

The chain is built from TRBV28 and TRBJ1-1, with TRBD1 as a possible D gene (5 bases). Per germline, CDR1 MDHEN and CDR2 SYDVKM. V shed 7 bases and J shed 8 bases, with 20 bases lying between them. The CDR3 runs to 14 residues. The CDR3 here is CASTPGARVPEAFF. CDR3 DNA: TGTGCCAGCACCCCTGGGGCACGGGTGCCCGAAGCTTTCTTT.

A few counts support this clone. The CDR3 region is CASSLRAGEQYF. In DNA form, the CDR3 reads TGTGCCAGCAGCTTACGAGCGGGCGAGCAGTACTTC. The genes are TRBV4-2 and TRBJ2-7, with a possible D match to TRBD2 (6 bases). The V end lost 5 bases, the J end lost 6 bases, and 11 bases lay between the germline ends. The CDR3 is 12 residues long. Looked up from germline, CDR1 is LGHNA and CDR2 is YNFKEQ.

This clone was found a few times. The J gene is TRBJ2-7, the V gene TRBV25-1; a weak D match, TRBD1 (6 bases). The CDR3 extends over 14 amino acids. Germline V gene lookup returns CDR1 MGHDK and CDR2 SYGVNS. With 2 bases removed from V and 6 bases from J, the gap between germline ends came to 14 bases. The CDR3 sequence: CASSENTGFREQYF. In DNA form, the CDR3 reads TGTGCCAGCAGTGAAAACACAGGGTTCCGCGAGCAGTACTTC.

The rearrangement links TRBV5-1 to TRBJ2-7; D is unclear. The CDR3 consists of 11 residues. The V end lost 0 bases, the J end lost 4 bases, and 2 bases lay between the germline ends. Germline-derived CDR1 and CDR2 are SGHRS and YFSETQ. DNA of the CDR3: TGCGCCAGCAGCTTGGGGTACGAGCAGTACTTC. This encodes CASSLGYEQYF. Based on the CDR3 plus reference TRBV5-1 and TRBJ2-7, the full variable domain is KAGVTQTPRYLIKTRGQQVTLSCSPISGHRSVSWYQQTPGQGLQFLFEYFSETQRNKGNFPGRFSGRQFSNSRSEMNVSTLELGDSALYLCASSLGYEQYFGPGTRLTVT.

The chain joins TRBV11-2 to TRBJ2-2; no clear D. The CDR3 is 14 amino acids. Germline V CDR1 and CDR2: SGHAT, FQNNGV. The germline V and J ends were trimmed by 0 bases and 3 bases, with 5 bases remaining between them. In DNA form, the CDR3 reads TGTGCCAGCAGCTTAGATCCGTACACCGGGGAGCTGTTTTTT. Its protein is CASSLDPYTGELFF.

The CDR3 loop reads CASSQEDSNTEAFF. The CDR3 bases are TGCGCCAGCAGCCAAGAAGACAGTAACACTGAAGCTTTCTTT. The chain combines TRBV4-3 with TRBJ1-1, with D tentatively TRBD1 (5 bases). Germline-derived CDR1 and CDR2 are LGHNA and YSLEER. The CDR3 is 14 amino acids. V was shortened by 0 bases and J by 2 bases, with 7 bases between the two germline ends.

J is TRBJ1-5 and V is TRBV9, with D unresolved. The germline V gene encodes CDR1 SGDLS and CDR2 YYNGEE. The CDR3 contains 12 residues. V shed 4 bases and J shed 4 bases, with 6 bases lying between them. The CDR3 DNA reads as TGTGCCAGCAGCTCAACGAATCAGCCCCAGCATTTT. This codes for CASSSTNQPQHF.

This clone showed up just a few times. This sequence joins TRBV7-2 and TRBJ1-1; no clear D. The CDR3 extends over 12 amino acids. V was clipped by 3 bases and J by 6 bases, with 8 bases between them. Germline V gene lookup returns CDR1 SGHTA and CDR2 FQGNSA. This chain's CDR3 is CASSLGNPEAFF. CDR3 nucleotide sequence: TGTGCCAGCAGCTTGGGTAACCCTGAAGCTTTCTTT.

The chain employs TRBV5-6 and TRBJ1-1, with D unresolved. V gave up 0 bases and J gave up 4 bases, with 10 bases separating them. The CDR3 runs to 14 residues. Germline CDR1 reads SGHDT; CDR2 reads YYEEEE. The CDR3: CASSLVEEGTEAFF. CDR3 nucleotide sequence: TGTGCCAGCAGCTTGGTGGAGGAGGGCACTGAAGCTTTCTTT. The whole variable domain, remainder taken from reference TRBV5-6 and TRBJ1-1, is DAGVTQSPTHLIKTRGQQVTLRCSPKSGHDTVSWYQQALGQGPQFIFQYYEEEERQRGNFPDRFSGHQFPNYSSELNVNALLLGDSALYLCASSLVEEGTEAFFGQGTRLTVV.

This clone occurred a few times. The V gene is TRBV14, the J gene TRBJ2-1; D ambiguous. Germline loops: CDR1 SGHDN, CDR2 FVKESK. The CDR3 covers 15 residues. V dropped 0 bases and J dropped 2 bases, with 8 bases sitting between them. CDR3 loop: CASSQDRKPYNEQFF. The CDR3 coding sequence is TGTGCCAGCAGCCAAGATCGGAAGCCCTACAATGAGCAGTTCTTC.

CDR3 amino acids: CASSFLGSYNEQFF. CDR3 bases: TGTGCCAGCAGCTTCCTGGGTTCCTACAATGAGCAGTTCTTC. The gene calls are TRBV7-8 and TRBJ2-1; D ambiguous. CDR1 SGHVS and CDR2 FQNEAQ come from the germline V gene. V lost 3 bases to trimming and J lost 1 base, with 7 bases between them. There are 14 residues in the CDR3.

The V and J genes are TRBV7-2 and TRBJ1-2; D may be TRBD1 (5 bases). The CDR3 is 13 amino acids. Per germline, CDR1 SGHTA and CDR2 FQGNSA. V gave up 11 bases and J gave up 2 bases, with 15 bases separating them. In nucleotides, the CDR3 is TGTGCCTCCACCCTGGGGGGGAACTATGGCTACACCTTC. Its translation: CASTLGGNYGYTF. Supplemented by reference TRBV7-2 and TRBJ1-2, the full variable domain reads GAGVSQSPSNKVTEKGKDVELRCDPISGHTALYWYRQSLGQGLEFLIYFQGNSAPDKSGLPSDRFSAERTGGSVSTLTIQRTQQEDSAVYLCASTLGGNYGYTFGSGTRLTVV.

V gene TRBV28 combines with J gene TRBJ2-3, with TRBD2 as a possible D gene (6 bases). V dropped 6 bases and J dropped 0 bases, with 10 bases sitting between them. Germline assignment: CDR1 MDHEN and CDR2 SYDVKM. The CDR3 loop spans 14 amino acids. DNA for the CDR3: TGTGCCAGCAGAACGGAGGGAAGCACAGATACGCAGTATTTT. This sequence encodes CASRTEGSTDTQYF.

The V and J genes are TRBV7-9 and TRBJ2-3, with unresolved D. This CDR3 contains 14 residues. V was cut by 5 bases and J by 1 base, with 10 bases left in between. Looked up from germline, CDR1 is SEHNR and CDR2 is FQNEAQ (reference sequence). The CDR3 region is CASSARVGTDTQYF. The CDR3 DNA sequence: TGTGCCAGCAGCGCCCGTGTTGGCACAGATACGCAGTATTTT.

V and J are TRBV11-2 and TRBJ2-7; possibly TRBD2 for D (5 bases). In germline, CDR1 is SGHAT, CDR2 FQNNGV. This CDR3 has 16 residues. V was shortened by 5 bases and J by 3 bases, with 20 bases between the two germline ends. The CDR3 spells CASSPDGSLFGYEQYF. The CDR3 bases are TGTGCCAGCAGCCCCGATGGGAGCCTATTTGGCTACGAGCAGTACTTC.

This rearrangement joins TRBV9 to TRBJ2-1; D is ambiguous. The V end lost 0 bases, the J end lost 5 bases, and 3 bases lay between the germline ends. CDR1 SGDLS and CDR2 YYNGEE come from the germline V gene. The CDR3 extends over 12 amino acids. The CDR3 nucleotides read TGTGCCAGCAGCGTAGGGGACAATGAGCAGTTCTTC. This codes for CASSVGDNEQFF.

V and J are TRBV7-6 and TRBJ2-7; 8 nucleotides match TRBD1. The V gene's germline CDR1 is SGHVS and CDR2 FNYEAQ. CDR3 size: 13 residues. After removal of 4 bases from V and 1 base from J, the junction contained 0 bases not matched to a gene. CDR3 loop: CASSWDRSYEQYF. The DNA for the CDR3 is TGTGCCAGCAGCTGGGACAGGTCCTACGAGCAGTACTTC.

In DNA form, the CDR3 reads TGCGCCAGCAGCCCGGAGAAAGGGACAGGGTCCTTAGCCAAAAACATTCAGTACTTC. It yields the protein CASSPEKGTGSLAKNIQYF. The chain links TRBV5-1 to TRBJ2-4; 9 bases match TRBD1. This CDR3 is built from 19 residues. The germline CDR1 and CDR2 sequences are SGHRS and YFSETQ. With 4 bases clipped from V and 0 bases from J, the junction kept 14 bases outside the gene matches.

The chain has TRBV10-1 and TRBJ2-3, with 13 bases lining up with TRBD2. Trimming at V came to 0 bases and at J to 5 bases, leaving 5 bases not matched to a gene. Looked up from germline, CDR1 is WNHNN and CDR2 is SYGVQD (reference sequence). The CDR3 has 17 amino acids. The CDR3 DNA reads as TGCGCCAGCAGTGAGTCCTCCGGGACTAGCGGGGAAGATACGCAGTATTTT. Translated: CASSESSGTSGEDTQYF.

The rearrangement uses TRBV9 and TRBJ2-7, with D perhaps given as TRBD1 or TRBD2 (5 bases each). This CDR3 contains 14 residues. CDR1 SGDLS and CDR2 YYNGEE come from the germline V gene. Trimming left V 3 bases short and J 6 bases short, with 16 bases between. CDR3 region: CASSAAGTFGEQYF. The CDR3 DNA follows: TGTGCCAGCAGCGCGGCAGGGACCTTCGGCGAGCAGTACTTC.

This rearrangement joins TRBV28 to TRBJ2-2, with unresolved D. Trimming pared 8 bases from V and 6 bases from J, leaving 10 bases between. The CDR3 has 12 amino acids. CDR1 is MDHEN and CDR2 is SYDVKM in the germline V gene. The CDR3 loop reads CASGLSAGELFF. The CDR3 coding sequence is TGTGCCAGCGGGTTGTCTGCCGGGGAGCTGTTTTTT.